Shown below are 20 T cell receptor beta chains from a single sample sequenced in a study of shared clonotypes between healthy human individuals. CD45RO negativity and positive selection for CCR7 defined naive CD8 cells, a population that excluded terminally differentiated effector memory CD45RA+ cells. Profiled with immunoSEQ multiplex PCR; TCRdb holds only in-frame clones, not every one. In the table there are about 2 million clones, around 96% of which are singletons. Sequencing was carried out using naive CD8+ T cells sorted from blood. These receptors all stem from a young man in good health.

This chain connects TRBV5-1 to TRBJ2-1; D is perhaps TRBD2 (5 bases). The CDR3 length is 17 residues. Germline CDR1 reads SGHRS; CDR2 reads YFSETQ. Trimming removed 4 bases at V and 3 bases at J, with 20 bases between. This CDR3 is CASSLLSLGSYYNEQFF. CDR3 nucleotide sequence: TGCGCCAGCAGCCTGTTAAGTTTGGGGAGCTACTACAATGAGCAGTTCTTC.

The chain employs TRBV5-1 and TRBJ2-1; D is undetermined. The CDR3 is made up of 16 amino acids. Trimming took 3 bases from V and 2 from J, leaving 15 bases between them. Germline V lookup: CDR1 SGHRS, CDR2 YFSETQ. The chain's CDR3 is CASSSPPGVTYNEQFF. CDR3 coding DNA: TGCGCCAGCAGCTCCCCACCCGGCGTTACCTACAATGAGCAGTTCTTC.

This rearrangement joins TRBV4-2 to TRBJ2-2; no reliable D call. Trimming removed 3 bases at V and 2 bases at J, with 7 bases between. Germline values: CDR1 LGHNA, CDR2 YNFKEQ. This CDR3 is built from 14 residues. The CDR3 DNA sequence: TGTGCCAGCAGCCATAGTACAAACACCGGGGAGCTGTTTTTT. It codes for CASSHSTNTGELFF.

This chain connects TRBV7-9 to TRBJ1-6, with D unclear. Germline V gives CDR1 SEHNR, CDR2 FQNEAQ (reference sequence). CDR3 length equals 12 residues. Trimming took 6 bases from V and 9 from J, leaving 9 bases between them. The CDR3 here is CASRQDSSPLHF. The CDR3 nucleotides are TGTGCCAGCAGGCAGGATTCTTCACCCCTCCACTTT. The full variable domain, rest sourced from reference TRBV7-9 and TRBJ1-6, is DTGVSQNPRHKITKRGQNVTFRCDPISEHNRLYWYRQTLGQGPEFLTYFQNEAQLEKSRLLSDRFSAERPKGSFSTLEIQRTEQGDSAMYLCASRQDSSPLHFGNGTRLTVT.

The chain uses TRBV6-1 and TRBJ1-4; D unresolved. Germline-derived CDR1 and CDR2 are MNHNS and SASEGT. The V end was cut by 2 bases, the J end by 2 bases, with 9 bases between. This CDR3 spans 15 amino acids. CDR3 nucleotides: TGTGCCAGCAGTGAATGGAGGAGTACTAATGAAAAACTGTTTTTT. This encodes CASSEWRSTNEKLFF.

The rearrangement joins TRBV27 to TRBJ2-5; 13 nucleotides match TRBD2. The CDR3 length is 17 residues. CDR1 MNHEY and CDR2 SMNVEV come from the germline V gene (reference sequence). V lost 5 bases, J lost 5 bases, and 11 bases stayed unmatched. For the CDR3, the DNA is TGTGCCAGCAGTACCCTCGGGACTAGCGGGGAGGGGGAGACCCAGTACTTC. Protein sequence: CASSTLGTSGEGETQYF.

CDR3 DNA sequence: TGTGCCAGCAGCTTAATTTCACGGGGAGGTCCCTCCTACGAGCAGTACTTC. It codes for CASSLISRGGPSYEQYF. This chain uses TRBV7-8 with TRBJ2-7, with a weak D call TRBD2 (6 bases). Germline CDR1 and CDR2: SGHVS and FQNEAQ. Trimming stripped 2 bases from V and 0 bases from J, with 17 bases between. The CDR3 contains 17 residues.

This rearrangement joins TRBV5-1 to TRBJ2-1; weak D call: TRBD2 (5 bases). The CDR3 is 16 amino acids. CDR1 and CDR2 from the germline V gene are SGHRS and YFSETQ. Trimming left V 4 bases short and J 7 bases short, with 21 bases between. The CDR3 loop is CASSLTSGIAKNEQFF. For the CDR3, the DNA is TGCGCCAGCAGCCTCACGTCCGGGATCGCGAAAAATGAGCAGTTCTTC.

The chain couples TRBV7-3 to TRBJ2-3; 14 bases align to TRBD2. Germline V gives CDR1 SGHTA, CDR2 FQGTGA. J was trimmed by 3 bases and V by 4 bases; bases with no gene match: 6. CDR3 size: 17 residues. CDR3 protein: CASSSGTSGGRTDTQYF. CDR3 coding DNA: TGTGCCAGCAGCTCAGGGACTAGCGGGGGAAGGACAGATACGCAGTATTTT.

The gene calls are TRBV9 and TRBJ2-3, with 8 bases lining up with TRBD2. V trimming: 0 bases; J trimming: 0 bases; junction bases outside the gene matches: 3. The V gene's germline CDR1 is SGDLS and CDR2 YYNGEE. The CDR3 runs 16 residues. CDR3 loop: CASSVDGGVSTDTQYF. CDR3 nucleotide sequence: TGTGCCAGCAGCGTAGACGGGGGGGTTAGCACAGATACGCAGTATTTT.

This clone was seen a handful of times. Other DNA sequences of this sample code for an identical CDR3. The V gene is TRBV7-9, the J gene TRBJ2-1; D is ambiguous. CDR3 length: 12 residues. Germline V lookup: CDR1 SEHNR, CDR2 FQNEAQ (reference sequence). V was cut by 2 bases and J by 3 bases, with 2 bases left in between. CDR3 DNA sequence: TGTGCCAGCAGCTTACTCTACAATGAGCAGTTCTTC. Its protein product is CASSLLYNEQFF.

This clone was observed a single time. The chain uses TRBV7-9 and TRBJ1-1, with D perhaps matching TRBD1 (6 bases). The CDR3 has 16 amino acids. Between the trimmed V and J ends, which lost 4 bases and 4 bases, there was a span of 19 bases. In germline, CDR1 is SEHNR, CDR2 FQNEAQ (reference sequence). CDR3 nucleotides: TGTGCCAGCAGCTCGGCTCGGGACACCCCAGGCACTGAAGCTTTCTTT. Its protein product is CASSSARDTPGTEAFF.

The rearrangement uses TRBV19 and TRBJ2-5; D not resolved. Between the trimmed V and J ends, which lost 5 bases and 0 bases, there was a span of 19 bases. The CDR3 totals 17 residues. Germline V gives CDR1 LNHDA, CDR2 SQIVND (reference sequence). The chain's CDR3 is CASSPLAAFKYQETQYF. CDR3 nucleotide sequence: TGTGCCAGTAGTCCCCTGGCGGCCTTCAAGTACCAAGAGACCCAGTACTTC. The full variable domain, completed using reference TRBV19 and TRBJ2-5, is DGGITQSPKYLFRKEGQNVTLSCEQNLNHDAMYWYRQDPGQGLRLIYYSQIVNDFQKGDIAEGYSVSREKKESFPLTVTSAQKNPTAFYLCASSPLAAFKYQETQYFGPGTRLLVL.

The V and J genes are TRBV5-4 and TRBJ2-1, with D hard to call. Germline V gives CDR1 SGHNT, CDR2 YYREEE (reference sequence). The CDR3 length is 12 residues. The germline V and J ends were trimmed by 0 bases and 8 bases, with 6 bases remaining between them. CDR3 coding DNA: TGTGCCAGCAGCTTGGGGAGCGATGAGCAGTTCTTC. Translation gives CASSLGSDEQFF.

The chain recombines TRBV5-4 with TRBJ2-1, with a possible D match to TRBD1 (6 bases). V was clipped by 4 bases and J by 2 bases, with 22 bases between them. This CDR3 has 18 amino acids. The germline V gene encodes CDR1 SGHNT and CDR2 YYREEE (reference sequence). CDR3 region: CASSVNPPTGKTYNEQFF. CDR3 DNA: TGTGCCAGCAGCGTCAACCCTCCAACAGGGAAAACCTACAATGAGCAGTTCTTC.

On this clone itself: The sample holds other DNA sequences that translate to the same CDR3. The rearrangement links TRBV6-5 to TRBJ1-6; D unresolved. V was pared by 0 bases and J by 9 bases, with 6 bases between. CDR3 length: 13 amino acids. Germline V CDR1 and CDR2: MNHEY, SVGAGI. In nucleotides, the CDR3 is TGTGCCAGCAGTTACTCCGGGGTTTCACCCCTCCACTTT. Its protein product is CASSYSGVSPLHF.

The CDR3 nucleotides are TGCGCCAGCAGCCCCCGCGGGTCGGCAACCTACGAGCAGTACTTC. As protein: CASSPRGSATYEQYF. V usage is TRBV4-1 and J usage is TRBJ2-7, with D tentatively TRBD2 (5 bases). This CDR3 has 15 amino acids. Trimming took off 4 bases at V and 2 bases at J, with 15 bases between the two ends. Germline-derived CDR1 and CDR2 are MGHRA and YSYEKL.

V gene TRBV4-1 combines with J gene TRBJ1-1, with a weak D call TRBD1 (5 bases). CDR1 is MGHRA, CDR2 YSYEKL, per germline. This CDR3 spans 14 amino acids. The V gene lost 3 bases and the J gene lost 11 bases, with 19 bases spanning the gap. CDR3 bases: TGCGCCAGCAGCCAGGTGACGGGGGGAGGGAGTGCTTTCTTT. This sequence encodes CASSQVTGGGSAFF.

J is TRBJ1-5 and V is TRBV5-1; possible D gene TRBD1, 5 bases. The CDR3 runs 17 residues. Trimming removed 5 bases from V and 0 bases from J, with 18 bases in between. Germline CDR1 reads SGHRS; CDR2 reads YFSETQ. The CDR3 loop reads CASRGGTPPYSNQPQHF. CDR3 nucleotide sequence: TGCGCCAGCAGGGGGGGTACGCCCCCTTATAGCAATCAGCCCCAGCATTTT.

The chain is built from TRBV13 and TRBJ1-4, with TRBD1 matching over 8 bases. Unmatched junction bases numbered 6, after V lost 5 bases and J lost 4 bases. This CDR3 is built from 15 residues. The germline V gene has CDR1 PRHDT and CDR2 FYEKMQ (reference sequence). The chain's CDR3 is CASSLRQGYNEKLFF. The CDR3 DNA is TGTGCCAGCAGCCTTAGACAGGGGTATAATGAAAAACTGTTTTTT.